This T cell receptor (beta chain) was profiled in a study of neurological immune-mediated disorders. Study observations and caveats: Patients with HTLV-1-associated myelopathy showed the most TCR clonal expansion. Those with multiple sclerosis showed the least, falling below healthy controls.

As for the cDNA, it was generated by 5'RACE with 10-nucleotide random UMIs. Every sequencing run drew on 15-18 subjects and yielded over 170 million TCR-beta sequences. TCRdb used MiXCR to reprocess the 5' RACE reads, holding one entry per CDR3 protein. The sample includes fewer than 90,000 distinct CDR3 sequences, approximately 10% of them seen just once. Germline V gene sequence: CDR1 DFQATT, CDR2 SNEGSKA (reference sequence). This CDR3 has 14 residues. V lost 0 bases and J lost 4, with 13 bases in between. The table lists this clonotype with a few counts. As yet, its antigen is unknown. The J gene is TRBJ2-7, the V gene TRBV20-1, with D unclear. Sequenced input: PBMCs. The clonotype originates from a man aged 40-49 years in good health. In nucleotides, the CDR3 is TGCAGTGCTAGAGACTCCGAATTCTCTTACGAGCAGTACTTC. Protein product: CSARDSEFSYEQYF.